These T cell receptor beta chains were read from a single sample in a study of post-analysis software for immune sequencing data. TCRdb re-called the PCR reads through MiXCR, storing one row per CDR3 protein. The data contain 750,000 to 950,000 distinct CDR3 sequences, 35% to 55% of them singletons. Sequences were obtained from blood. These receptors all stem from a girl under 18 with multiple sclerosis. The CDR3 runs from the conserved cysteine through the conserved F or W. D genes are given only for firm matches. Part of the rows lack a size; the others show once, few, many or a class for expanded clones.

V gene: TRBV10-3
clone size: NA
D gene: NA
J gene: TRBJ1-6
CDR3 DNA: TGTGCCATCAGTGAGGCTTACTTCAGGGTGAGGGATTCACCCCTCCACTTT
CDR3 protein: CAISEAYFRVRDSPLHF

V gene: TRBV12-3/TRBV12-4
clone size: few
D gene: NA
J gene: TRBJ1-2
CDR3 DNA: TGTGCCAGCAGTTTAGAGTCAAGGCAGCAACTTAACTATGGCTACACCTTC
CDR3 protein: CASSLESRQQLNYGYTF

V gene: TRBV7-8
clone size: few
D gene: NA
J gene: TRBJ1-1
CDR3 DNA: TGTGCCAGCAGCCCCCTGGGTCTGGTTGAAGCTTTCTTT
CDR3 protein: CASSPLGLVEAFF

V gene: TRBV7-2
clone size: few
D gene: TRBD2
J gene: TRBJ2-1
CDR3 DNA: TGTGCCAGCAGCTTTTCCGGGACTAGTGAGGAGTTCTTC
CDR3 protein: CASSFSGTSEEFF

V gene: TRBV7-9
clone size: few
D gene: TRBD1
J gene: TRBJ2-3
CDR3 DNA: TGTGCCAGCAGCTTCCAGGGGGCGCAGTATTTT
CDR3 protein: CASSFQGAQYF

V gene: TRBV7-3
clone size: few
D gene: TRBD2
J gene: TRBJ2-1
CDR3 DNA: TGTGCCAGCAGCACGGGACTAGCGGGAGTTGAGCAGTTCTTC
CDR3 protein: CASSTGLAGVEQFF

V gene: TRBV6-5
clone size: NA
D gene: NA
J gene: TRBJ1-5
CDR3 DNA: TGTGCCAGCAGTCAGACCAACGCCATCAATCAGCCCCAGCATTTT
CDR3 protein: CASSQTNAINQPQHF

V gene: TRBV6-5
clone size: few
D gene: TRBD1
J gene: TRBJ2-5
CDR3 DNA: TGTGCCAGCAGTTACTCGAGGGGGCCCCTTTCCCAAGAGACCCAGTACTTC
CDR3 protein: CASSYSRGPLSQETQYF

V gene: TRBV6-6
clone size: NA
D gene: NA
J gene: TRBJ1-6
CDR3 DNA: TGTGCCAGCAGCTTTAGGACGCCGGAGAATAATTCACCCCTCCACTTT
CDR3 protein: CASSFRTPENNSPLHF

V gene: TRBV19
clone size: NA
D gene: TRBD1
J gene: TRBJ2-1
CDR3 DNA: TGTGCCAGTAGTATCCACCGGGACAGAGACAATGAGCAGTTCTTC
CDR3 protein: CASSIHRDRDNEQFF

V gene: TRBV20-1
clone size: few
D gene: TRBD2
J gene: TRBJ2-1
CDR3 DNA: TGCAGTGCTAGGGGACTAGATGTGAATGAGCAGTTCTTC
CDR3 protein: CSARGLDVNEQFF

V gene: TRBV7-9
clone size: NA
D gene: NA
J gene: TRBJ1-5
CDR3 DNA: TGTGCCAGCAGCCCATCGGGGCAGGGCAATCAGCCCCAGCATTTT
CDR3 protein: CASSPSGQGNQPQHF

V gene: TRBV9
clone size: few
D gene: NA
J gene: TRBJ1-2
CDR3 DNA: TGTGCCAGCAGCGTAGATCGGGGGGCGGGTGGCTACACCTTC
CDR3 protein: CASSVDRGAGGYTF

V gene: TRBV29-1
clone size: few
D gene: NA
J gene: TRBJ2-3
CDR3 DNA: TGCAGCGTTAAGTGGGGGCGCGTGACAGATACGCAGTATTTT
CDR3 protein: CSVKWGRVTDTQYF

V gene: TRBV3-1
clone size: NA
D gene: TRBD1
J gene: TRBJ1-1
CDR3 DNA: TGTGCCAGCAGCCAGCATCTTCGGACAGGAAAGAACACTGAAGCTTTCTTT
CDR3 protein: CASSQHLRTGKNTEAFF

V gene: TRBV7-9
clone size: NA
D gene: TRBD2
J gene: TRBJ2-7
CDR3 DNA: TGTGCCAGCAGCTCGTGGACTAGCGGGAGGGGCTACTACGAGCAGTACTTC
CDR3 protein: CASSSWTSGRGYYEQYF

V gene: TRBV27
clone size: NA
D gene: TRBD2
J gene: TRBJ2-3
CDR3 DNA: TGTGCCAGCAGTCCCACCGGACTAGCGAGCACAGATACGCAGTATTTT
CDR3 protein: CASSPTGLASTDTQYF

V gene: TRBV6-1
clone size: NA
D gene: TRBD2
J gene: TRBJ2-7
CDR3 DNA: TGTGCCAGCAGTGTCCGGGGGGACCGGACTTGGAGGTACTTC
CDR3 protein: CASSVRGDRTWRYF

V gene: TRBV7-6
clone size: NA
D gene: TRBD2
J gene: TRBJ2-5
CDR3 DNA: TGTGCCAGCAGCTTAGGACTAGCTTCGGGAGAGACCCAGTACTTC
CDR3 protein: CASSLGLASGETQYF

V gene: TRBV12-3/TRBV12-4
clone size: few
D gene: NA
J gene: TRBJ1-2
CDR3 DNA: TGTGCCAGCAGTGGGGAGGAGGTTAGGGGCTACACCTTC
CDR3 protein: CASSGEEVRGYTF

V gene: TRBV29-1
clone size: NA
D gene: TRBD2
J gene: TRBJ2-7
CDR3 DNA: TGCAGCGTTGAATCCTGGGTCCAGCGGGGCTCCTACAATGAGCAGTACTTC
CDR3 protein: CSVESWVQRGSYNEQYF

V gene: TRBV6-6
clone size: NA
D gene: TRBD2
J gene: TRBJ2-1
CDR3 DNA: TGTGCCAGCAGATGGACTAGCGGGACGTCCAATGAGCAGTTCTTC
CDR3 protein: CASRWTSGTSNEQFF

V gene: TRBV6-2/TRBV6-3
clone size: NA
D gene: TRBD1
J gene: TRBJ1-2
CDR3 DNA: TGTGCCAGCAGCCCCGAGGGACAGCAGGATGGCTACACCTTC
CDR3 protein: CASSPEGQQDGYTF

V gene: TRBV29-1
clone size: few
D gene: TRBD1
J gene: TRBJ2-1
CDR3 DNA: TGCAGCGTTGAAGGACAGGGCCGGGGTGAGCAGTTCTTC
CDR3 protein: CSVEGQGRGEQFF

V gene: TRBV12-3/TRBV12-4
clone size: NA
D gene: NA
J gene: TRBJ1-2
CDR3 DNA: TGTGCCAGCGGGGGACCTAACTATGGCTACACCTTC
CDR3 protein: CASGGPNYGYTF

V gene: TRBV20-1
clone size: few
D gene: TRBD1
J gene: TRBJ2-5
CDR3 DNA: TGCAGTGCTAGAGAGACAGGGGGTGAGACCCAGTACTTC
CDR3 protein: CSARETGGETQYF

V gene: TRBV6-6
clone size: NA
D gene: NA
J gene: TRBJ1-5
CDR3 DNA: TGTGCCAGCAGTTACACCGGGGCTGAAAATCAGCCCCAGCATTTT
CDR3 protein: CASSYTGAENQPQHF

V gene: TRBV7-9
clone size: NA
D gene: NA
J gene: TRBJ2-3
CDR3 DNA: TGTGCCATTCCTAGGGCCGGAGCAGATACGCAGTATTTT
CDR3 protein: CAIPRAGADTQYF

V gene: TRBV6-5
clone size: NA
D gene: TRBD1
J gene: TRBJ2-7
CDR3 DNA: TGTGCCAGCAGTTACTCCGAGCAGGGGGTCGACGAGCAGTACTTC
CDR3 protein: CASSYSEQGVDEQYF

V gene: TRBV27
clone size: few
D gene: NA
J gene: TRBJ1-4
CDR3 DNA: TGTGCCAGCAGTCTTGGAGCCCCGTTTGTCGGTGAAAAACTGTTTTTT
CDR3 protein: CASSLGAPFVGEKLFF

V gene: TRBV6-1
clone size: NA
D gene: TRBD1
J gene: TRBJ2-3
CDR3 DNA: TGTGCCAGCAGGAAGTCAGACCAGGACAGGGGGCGAAGGAGCGGGAGGTTAGATACGCAGTATTTT
CDR3 protein: CASRKSDQDRGRRSGRLDTQYF

V gene: TRBV7-9
clone size: few
D gene: NA
J gene: TRBJ1-4
CDR3 DNA: TGTGCCAGCAGCCCAGACGGGCAGAAGGAAAAACTGTTTTTT
CDR3 protein: CASSPDGQKEKLFF

V gene: TRBV30
clone size: NA
D gene: NA
J gene: TRBJ2-6
CDR3 DNA: TGTGCCTGGAGACACTCTGGGGCCAACGTCCTGACTTTC
CDR3 protein: CAWRHSGANVLTF

V gene: TRBV4-2
clone size: NA
D gene: NA
J gene: TRBJ2-5
CDR3 DNA: TGTGCCAGCAGCCCCCTAACTAGGAAAGAGCAGTACTTC
CDR3 protein: CASSPLTRKEQYF

V gene: TRBV10-3
clone size: NA
D gene: NA
J gene: TRBJ1-2
CDR3 DNA: TGTGCCATCAGTGTTGAGGGGTTCTATGGCTACACCTTC
CDR3 protein: CAISVEGFYGYTF

V gene: TRBV24-1
clone size: few
D gene: NA
J gene: TRBJ2-7
CDR3 DNA: TGTGCCACCAGTGACTTCGGGGGAACCTACGAGCAGTACTTC
CDR3 protein: CATSDFGGTYEQYF

V gene: TRBV6-5
clone size: NA
D gene: TRBD1
J gene: TRBJ1-5
CDR3 DNA: TGTGCCAGCAGTTACTCCGGACAGGGCACGGGGCCCCAGCATTTT
CDR3 protein: CASSYSGQGTGPQHF

V gene: TRBV3-1
clone size: few
D gene: NA
J gene: TRBJ2-3
CDR3 DNA: TGTGCCAGCAGCCAAGATGCGACCACAGATACGCAGTATTTT
CDR3 protein: CASSQDATTDTQYF

V gene: TRBV27
clone size: NA
D gene: TRBD1
J gene: TRBJ1-5
CDR3 DNA: TGTGCCAGCAGTTTTGGGACAGGGAGTCATCAGCCCCAGCATTTT
CDR3 protein: CASSFGTGSHQPQHF

V gene: TRBV7-2
clone size: NA
D gene: TRBD2
J gene: TRBJ2-7
CDR3 DNA: TGTGCCAGCAGCTTAGTGTCGGGGGGAAGAGGCGAGCAGTACTTC
CDR3 protein: CASSLVSGGRGEQYF

V gene: TRBV7-9
clone size: NA
D gene: NA
J gene: TRBJ2-5
CDR3 DNA: TGTGCCAGCAGCCCATTTGGGGAGGCCATCCAAGAGACCCAGTACTTC
CDR3 protein: CASSPFGEAIQETQYF

V gene: TRBV7-8
clone size: few
D gene: TRBD2
J gene: TRBJ2-1
CDR3 DNA: TGTGCCAGCAGCCCCACGACTAGCGGGAGGGACAATGAGCAGTTCTTC
CDR3 protein: CASSPTTSGRDNEQFF

V gene: TRBV4-1
clone size: few
D gene: NA
J gene: TRBJ2-5
CDR3 DNA: TGCGCCAGCAGCCAAGACTCGGGGTGGGAGTACCAAGAGACCCAGTACTTC
CDR3 protein: CASSQDSGWEYQETQYF

V gene: TRBV9
clone size: NA
D gene: NA
J gene: TRBJ2-7
CDR3 DNA: TGTGCCAGCAGCGTAGGTAGCGGAAATCCCTACGAGCAGTACTTC
CDR3 protein: CASSVGSGNPYEQYF

V gene: TRBV11-3
clone size: few
D gene: NA
J gene: TRBJ1-2
CDR3 DNA: TGTGCCAGCAGTAGGGGAGGGTACTATGGCTACACCTTC
CDR3 protein: CASSRGGYYGYTF

V gene: TRBV2
clone size: NA
D gene: TRBD1
J gene: TRBJ1-1
CDR3 DNA: TGTGCCAGCAGTGAAAAGGGGGCGCGGAACACTGAAGCTTTCTTT
CDR3 protein: CASSEKGARNTEAFF

V gene: TRBV4-2
clone size: NA
D gene: TRBD2
J gene: TRBJ2-7
CDR3 DNA: TGTGCCAGCAGCCAGATAGCGGGGGGAACCTACGAGCAGTACTTC
CDR3 protein: CASSQIAGGTYEQYF

V gene: TRBV29-1
clone size: NA
D gene: TRBD2
J gene: TRBJ2-1
CDR3 DNA: TGCAGCGTTGTGTCGGCGGGAGGGTTCCACAATGAGCAGTTCTTC
CDR3 protein: CSVVSAGGFHNEQFF

V gene: TRBV27
clone size: NA
D gene: NA
J gene: TRBJ2-1
CDR3 DNA: TGTGCCAGCAGGGGAGATTTTGGCAACAATGAGCAGTTCTTC
CDR3 protein: CASRGDFGNNEQFF

V gene: TRBV6-5
clone size: NA
D gene: TRBD2
J gene: TRBJ2-5
CDR3 DNA: TGTGCCAGCAGTTACGGACTAGTGGAAGAGACCCAGTACTTC
CDR3 protein: CASSYGLVEETQYF

V gene: TRBV12-3/TRBV12-4
clone size: NA
D gene: NA
J gene: TRBJ1-4
CDR3 DNA: TGTGCCAGCAGATACAGAGGCCTAAATGAAAAACTGGTTTTT
CDR3 protein: CASRYRGLNEKLVF

V gene: TRBV5-1
clone size: NA
D gene: TRBD2
J gene: TRBJ2-1
CDR3 DNA: TGCGCCAGCAGCTGGCCTTGGCCTAGCGGGGGTAATGAGCAGTTCTTC
CDR3 protein: CASSWPWPSGGNEQFF

V gene: TRBV15
clone size: few
D gene: NA
J gene: TRBJ2-1
CDR3 DNA: TGTGCCACCAGCAGAGATCTCCTACGAAATGAGCAGTTCTTC
CDR3 protein: CATSRDLLRNEQFF

V gene: TRBV5-1
clone size: NA
D gene: TRBD1
J gene: TRBJ1-1
CDR3 DNA: TGCGCCAGCAGCGCTGGAGGGGGCTACACTGAAGCTTTCTTT
CDR3 protein: CASSAGGGYTEAFF

V gene: TRBV6-5
clone size: few
D gene: TRBD2
J gene: TRBJ2-7
CDR3 DNA: TGTGCCAGCAGTCCCGGACTAGCGTTCACCTACGAGCAGTACTTC
CDR3 protein: CASSPGLAFTYEQYF

V gene: TRBV20-1
clone size: few
D gene: NA
J gene: TRBJ1-1
CDR3 DNA: TGCAGTACAGCGACGGGCACTGAAGTTTTCTTT
CDR3 protein: CSTATGTEVFF